This T cell receptor (beta chain) was recorded in a study of blood T cells in healthy people across ages. Broader study findings: Percentage of naive T cells showed a strong correlation with TCR beta diversity. Compared with aged donors, long-lived donors showed fewer expanded clones, suggesting selection.

A second PCR, run for roughly 7 to 12 cycles, used a sample-barcoded 5' primer plus a J-beta primer mix. With 12 random nucleotides, a template-switch adaptor tagged each individual cDNA molecule. TCRdb re-analysed the 5' RACE reads in MiXCR, keeping a single row per CDR3 protein. The sample carries 850,000 to 1,000,000 distinct CDR3 sequences, roughly 51% recorded once. On this clonotype itself: As yet, its antigen is unknown. Mismatch with germline at one junction end may stem from a read error.

Germline V CDR1 and CDR2: LGHNA, YNFKEQ. The CDR3 loop spans 18 amino acids. Isolating PBMCs gave at least 7 million of these cells per sample. This rearrangement joins TRBV4-2 to TRBJ2-3; 10 nucleotides match TRBD2. Sequenced: blood. The TCR sequence derives from a woman aged 55 to 70 in good health. The CDR3 coding sequence is TGTGCCTGCAGCCAAGTTGAAAGCGTAGCGGGAGGATTAGATACGCAGTATTTT. Translation: CACSQVESVAGGLDTQYF.